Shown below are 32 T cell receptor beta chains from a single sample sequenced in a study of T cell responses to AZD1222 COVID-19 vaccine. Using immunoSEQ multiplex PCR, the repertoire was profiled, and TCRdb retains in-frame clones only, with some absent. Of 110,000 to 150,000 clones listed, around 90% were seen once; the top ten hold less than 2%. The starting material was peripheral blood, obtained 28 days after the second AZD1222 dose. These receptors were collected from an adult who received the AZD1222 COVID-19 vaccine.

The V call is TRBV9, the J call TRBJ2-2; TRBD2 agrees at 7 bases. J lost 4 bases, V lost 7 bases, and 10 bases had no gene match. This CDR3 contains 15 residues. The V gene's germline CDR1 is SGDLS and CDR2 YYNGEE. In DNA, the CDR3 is TGTGCCAGCTATGCCGACTCGGGGGGCACCGGGGAGCTGTTTTTT. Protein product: CASYADSGGTGELFF.

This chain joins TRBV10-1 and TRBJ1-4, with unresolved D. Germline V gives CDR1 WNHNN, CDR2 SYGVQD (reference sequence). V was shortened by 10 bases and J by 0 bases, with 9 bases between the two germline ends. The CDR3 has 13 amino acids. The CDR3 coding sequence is TGCGCCACTTCAGAGGCAACTAATGAAAAACTGTTTTTT. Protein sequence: CATSEATNEKLFF.

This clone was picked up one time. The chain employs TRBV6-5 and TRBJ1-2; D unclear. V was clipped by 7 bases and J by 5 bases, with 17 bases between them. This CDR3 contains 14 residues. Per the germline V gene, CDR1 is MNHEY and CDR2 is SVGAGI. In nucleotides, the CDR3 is TGTGCCAGCAACCCGGTGGCGTTGACTTATGGCTACACCTTC. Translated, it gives CASNPVALTYGYTF.

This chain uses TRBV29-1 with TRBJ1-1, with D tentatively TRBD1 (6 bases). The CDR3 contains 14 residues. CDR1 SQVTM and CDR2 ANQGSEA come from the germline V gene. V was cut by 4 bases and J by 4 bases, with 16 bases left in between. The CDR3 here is CSVVRQGKGTEAFF. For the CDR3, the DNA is TGCAGCGTTGTTCGGCAGGGGAAAGGCACTGAAGCTTTCTTT.

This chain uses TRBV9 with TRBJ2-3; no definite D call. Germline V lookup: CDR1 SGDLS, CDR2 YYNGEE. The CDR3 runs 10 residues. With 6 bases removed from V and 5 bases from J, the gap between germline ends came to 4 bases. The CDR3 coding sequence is TGTGCCAGCAAGGGAGATACGCAGTATTTT. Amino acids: CASKGDTQYF.

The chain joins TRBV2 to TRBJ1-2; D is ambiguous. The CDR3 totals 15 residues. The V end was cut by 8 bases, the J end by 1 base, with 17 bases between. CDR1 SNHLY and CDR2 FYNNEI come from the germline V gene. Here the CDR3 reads CASERRETGNYGYTF. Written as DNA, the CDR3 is TGTGCCAGCGAACGCCGCGAGACGGGTAACTATGGCTACACCTTC.

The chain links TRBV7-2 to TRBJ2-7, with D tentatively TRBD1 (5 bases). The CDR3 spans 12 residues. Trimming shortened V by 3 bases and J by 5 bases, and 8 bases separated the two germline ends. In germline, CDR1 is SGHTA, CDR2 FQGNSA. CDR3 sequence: CASSFTGNEQYF. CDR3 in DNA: TGTGCCAGCAGCTTTACAGGAAACGAGCAGTACTTC.

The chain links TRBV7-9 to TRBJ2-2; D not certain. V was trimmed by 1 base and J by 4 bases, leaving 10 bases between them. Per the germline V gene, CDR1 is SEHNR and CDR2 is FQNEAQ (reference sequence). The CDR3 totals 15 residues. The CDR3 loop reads CASSLEAPSTGELFF. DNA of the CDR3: TGTGCCAGCAGCTTAGAAGCGCCTAGCACCGGGGAGCTGTTTTTT.

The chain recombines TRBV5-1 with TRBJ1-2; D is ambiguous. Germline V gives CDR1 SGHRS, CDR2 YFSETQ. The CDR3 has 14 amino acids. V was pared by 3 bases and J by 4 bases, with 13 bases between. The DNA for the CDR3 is TGCGCCAGCAGCTCAGACGCCCGCGGCTATGGCTACACCTTC. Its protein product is CASSSDARGYGYTF.

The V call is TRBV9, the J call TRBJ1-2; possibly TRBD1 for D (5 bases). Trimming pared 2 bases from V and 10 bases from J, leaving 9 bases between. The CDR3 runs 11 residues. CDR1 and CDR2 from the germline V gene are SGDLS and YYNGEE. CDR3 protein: CASSVGGIYTF. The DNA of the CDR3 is TGTGCCAGCAGCGTTGGGGGTATCTACACCTTC.

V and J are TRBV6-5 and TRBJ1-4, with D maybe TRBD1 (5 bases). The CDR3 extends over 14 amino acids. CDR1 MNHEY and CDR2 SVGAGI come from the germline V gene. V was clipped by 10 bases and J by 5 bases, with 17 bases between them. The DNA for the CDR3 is TGTGCCACCCAGGGCTTAACCTTCAATGAAAAACTGTTTTTT. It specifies CATQGLTFNEKLFF.

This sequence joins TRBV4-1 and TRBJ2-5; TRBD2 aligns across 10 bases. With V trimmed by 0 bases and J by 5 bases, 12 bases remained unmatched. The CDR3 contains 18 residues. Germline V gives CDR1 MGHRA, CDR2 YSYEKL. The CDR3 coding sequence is TGCGCCAGCAGCCAAGACGGAACGAGCGGGAGGGCCTGGGAGACCCAGTACTTC. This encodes CASSQDGTSGRAWETQYF.

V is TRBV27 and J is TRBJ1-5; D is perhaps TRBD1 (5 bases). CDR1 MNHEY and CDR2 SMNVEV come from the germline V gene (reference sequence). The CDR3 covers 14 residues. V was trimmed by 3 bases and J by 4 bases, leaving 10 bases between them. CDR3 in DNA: TGTGCCAGCAGTTTCGGGACGGGAAATCAGCCCCAGCATTTT. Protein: CASSFGTGNQPQHF.

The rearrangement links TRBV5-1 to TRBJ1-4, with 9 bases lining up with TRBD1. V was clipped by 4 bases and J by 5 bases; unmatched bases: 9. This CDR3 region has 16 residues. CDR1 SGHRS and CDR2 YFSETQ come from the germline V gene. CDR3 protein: CASSRAGTGTNEKLFF. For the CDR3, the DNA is TGCGCCAGCAGCAGGGCCGGGACAGGGACGAATGAAAAACTGTTTTTT.

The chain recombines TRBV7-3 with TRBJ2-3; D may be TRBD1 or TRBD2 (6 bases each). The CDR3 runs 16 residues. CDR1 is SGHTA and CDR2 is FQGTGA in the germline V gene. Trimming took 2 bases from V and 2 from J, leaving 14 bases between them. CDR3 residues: CASSLWGASATDTQYF. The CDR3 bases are TGTGCCAGCAGCTTATGGGGGGCTAGCGCCACAGATACGCAGTATTTT.

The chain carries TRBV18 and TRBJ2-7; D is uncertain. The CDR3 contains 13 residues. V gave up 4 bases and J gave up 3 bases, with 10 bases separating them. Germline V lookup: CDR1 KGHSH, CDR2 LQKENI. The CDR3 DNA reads TGTGCCAGCTCACTATCGCTTGACTACGAGCAGTACTTC. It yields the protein CASSLSLDYEQYF. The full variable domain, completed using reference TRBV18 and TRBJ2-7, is NAGVMQNPRHLVRRRGQEARLRCSPMKGHSHVYWYRQLPEEGLKFMVYLQKENIIDESGMPKERFSAEFPKEGPSILRIQQVVRGDSAAYFCASSLSLDYEQYFGPGTRLTVT.

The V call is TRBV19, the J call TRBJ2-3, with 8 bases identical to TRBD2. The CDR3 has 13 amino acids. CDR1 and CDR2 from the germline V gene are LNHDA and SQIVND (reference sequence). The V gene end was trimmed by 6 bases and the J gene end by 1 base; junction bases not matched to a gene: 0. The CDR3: CASRTSGTDTQYF. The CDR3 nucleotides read TGTGCCAGTAGGACTAGCGGCACAGATACGCAGTATTTT.

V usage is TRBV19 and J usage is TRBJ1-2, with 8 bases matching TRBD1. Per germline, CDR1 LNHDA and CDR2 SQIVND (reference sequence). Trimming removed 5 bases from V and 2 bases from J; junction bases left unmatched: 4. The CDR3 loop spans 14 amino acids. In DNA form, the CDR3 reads TGTGCCAGTAGTGTCTGGACAGGGAACTATGGCTACACCTTC. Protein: CASSVWTGNYGYTF.

Here the CDR3 reads CASSPRQDYNYGYTF. CDR3 nucleotides: TGTGCCAGCAGCCCCCGACAGGACTATAACTATGGCTACACCTTC. The rearrangement uses TRBV9 and TRBJ1-2, with D perhaps matching TRBD1 (6 bases). The CDR3 is 15 amino acids. V lost 4 bases, J lost 1 base, and 14 bases lay in between. Germline-derived CDR1 and CDR2 are SGDLS and YYNGEE.

The CDR3 spells CASSLEQGAEGQPQHF. Here the CDR3 DNA reads TGTGCCAGCTCACTCGAACAGGGGGCTGAGGGACAGCCCCAGCATTTT. The chain has TRBV18 and TRBJ1-5, with 9 bases that match TRBD1. Losses at the gene ends were 4 bases for V and 7 bases for J; bases not matched to a gene: 11. The germline V gene has CDR1 KGHSH and CDR2 LQKENI. This CDR3 has 16 amino acids.

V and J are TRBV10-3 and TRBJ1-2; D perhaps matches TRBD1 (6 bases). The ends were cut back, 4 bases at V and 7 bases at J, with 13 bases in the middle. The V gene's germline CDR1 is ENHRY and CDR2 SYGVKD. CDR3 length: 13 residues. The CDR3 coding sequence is TGTGCCATCAGTGCTTTACAGGGAAGTGGCTACACCTTC. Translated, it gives CAISALQGSGYTF.

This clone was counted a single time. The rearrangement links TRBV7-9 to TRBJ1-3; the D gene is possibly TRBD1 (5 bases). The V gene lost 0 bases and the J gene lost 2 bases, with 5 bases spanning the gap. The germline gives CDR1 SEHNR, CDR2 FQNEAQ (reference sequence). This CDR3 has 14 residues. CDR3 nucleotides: TGTGCCAGCAGCTTAGCGGGGGCTGGAAACACCATATATTTT. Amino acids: CASSLAGAGNTIYF.

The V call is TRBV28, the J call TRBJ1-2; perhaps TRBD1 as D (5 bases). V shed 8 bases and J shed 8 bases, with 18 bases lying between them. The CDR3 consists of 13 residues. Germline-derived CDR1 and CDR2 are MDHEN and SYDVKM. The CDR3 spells CASYPSGARGYTF. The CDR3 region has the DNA TGTGCCAGCTACCCCAGCGGGGCTAGAGGCTACACCTTC.

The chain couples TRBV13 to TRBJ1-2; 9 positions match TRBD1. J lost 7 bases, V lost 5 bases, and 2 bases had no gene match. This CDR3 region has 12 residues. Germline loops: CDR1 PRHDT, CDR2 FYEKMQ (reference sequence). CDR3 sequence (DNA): TGTGCCAGCAGCGGACAGGGGAGTGGCTACACCTTC. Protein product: CASSGQGSGYTF.

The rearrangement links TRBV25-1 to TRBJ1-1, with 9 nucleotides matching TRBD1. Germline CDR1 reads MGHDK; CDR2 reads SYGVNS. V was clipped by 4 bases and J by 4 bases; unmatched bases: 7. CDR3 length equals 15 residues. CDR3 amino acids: CASSAHRGLGTEAFF. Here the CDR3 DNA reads TGTGCCAGCAGTGCCCACAGGGGGCTTGGCACTGAAGCTTTCTTT.

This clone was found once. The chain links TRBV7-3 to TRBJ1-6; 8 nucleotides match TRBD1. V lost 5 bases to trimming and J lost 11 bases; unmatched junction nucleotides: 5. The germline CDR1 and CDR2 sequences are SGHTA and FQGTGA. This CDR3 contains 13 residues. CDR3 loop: CASSQTGAAPLHF. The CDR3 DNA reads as TGTGCCAGCAGCCAGACAGGGGCGGCACCCCTCCACTTT.

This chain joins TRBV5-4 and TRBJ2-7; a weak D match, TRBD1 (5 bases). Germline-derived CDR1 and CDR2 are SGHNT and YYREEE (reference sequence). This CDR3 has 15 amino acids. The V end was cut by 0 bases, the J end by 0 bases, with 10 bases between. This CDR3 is CASSLGGQDSYEQYF. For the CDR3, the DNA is TGTGCCAGCAGCTTGGGAGGACAAGACTCCTACGAGCAGTACTTC. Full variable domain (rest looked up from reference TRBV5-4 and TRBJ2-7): ETGVTQSPTHLIKTRGQQVTLRCSSQSGHNTVSWYQQALGQGPQFIFQYYREEENGRGNFPPRFSGLQFPNYSSELNVNALELDDSALYLCASSLGGQDSYEQYFGPGTRLTVT.

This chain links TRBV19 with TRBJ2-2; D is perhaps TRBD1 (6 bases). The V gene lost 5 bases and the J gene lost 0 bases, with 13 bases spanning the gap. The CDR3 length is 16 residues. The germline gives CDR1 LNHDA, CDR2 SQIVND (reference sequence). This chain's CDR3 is CASSGKTGANTGELFF. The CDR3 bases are TGTGCCAGTAGTGGAAAGACAGGCGCGAACACCGGGGAGCTGTTTTTT.

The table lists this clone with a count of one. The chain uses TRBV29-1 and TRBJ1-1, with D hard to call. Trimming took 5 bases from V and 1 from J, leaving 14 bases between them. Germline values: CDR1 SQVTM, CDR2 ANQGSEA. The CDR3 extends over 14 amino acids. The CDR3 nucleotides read TGCAGCGTTCGGGTCTCCGGGGAGAACACTGAAGCTTTCTTT. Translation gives CSVRVSGENTEAFF.

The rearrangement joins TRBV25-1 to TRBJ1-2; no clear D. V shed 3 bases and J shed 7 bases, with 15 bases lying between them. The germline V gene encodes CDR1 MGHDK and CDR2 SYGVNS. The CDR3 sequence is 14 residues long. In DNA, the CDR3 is TGTGCCAGCAGTGACCGGCCACCTGCTGGTGGCTACACCTTC. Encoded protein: CASSDRPPAGGYTF.

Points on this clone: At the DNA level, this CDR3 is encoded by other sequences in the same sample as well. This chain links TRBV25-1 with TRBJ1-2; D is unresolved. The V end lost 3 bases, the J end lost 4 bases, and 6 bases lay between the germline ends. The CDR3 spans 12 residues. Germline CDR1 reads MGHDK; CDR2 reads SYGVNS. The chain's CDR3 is CASSDGRYGYTF. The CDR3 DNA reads TGTGCCAGCAGTGACGGACGCTATGGCTACACCTTC.

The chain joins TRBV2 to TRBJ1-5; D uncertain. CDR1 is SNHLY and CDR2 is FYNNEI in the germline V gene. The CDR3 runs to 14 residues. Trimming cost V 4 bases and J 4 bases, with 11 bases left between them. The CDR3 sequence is CASSVGSFNQPQHF. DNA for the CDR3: TGTGCCAGCAGTGTCGGCAGCTTTAATCAGCCCCAGCATTTT.